This T cell receptor beta chain originates from a study of post-analysis software for immune sequencing data. Overall study results and limits: Higher frequency in patients than in controls was seen for roughly five TRBV segments, with TRBV5-6, TRBV5-1 and TRBV20-1 among them.

The TCR beta cDNA libraries carried unique molecular identifiers. MiXCR, run by TCRdb on the PCR reads, gives a single entry per CDR3 protein. Of approximately 630,000 distinct CDR3 sequences detected, more than 50% appear once; the ten largest clones hold approximately 11%. As for this clonotype: Its antigen is unknown.

V lost 3 bases and J lost 5; bases outside the gene matches: 8. The CDR3 loop spans 14 amino acids. Germline CDR1 DFQATT, CDR2 SNEGSKA (reference sequence). Sequenced input: blood. The chain links TRBV20-1 to TRBJ2-5; 8 bases line up with TRBD1. This clonotype was obtained from a girl between 2 and 10 years old with multiple sclerosis. The CDR3 nucleotides are TGCAGTGCTAGCCCGACAGGGGAAATGGAGACCCAGTACTTC. It yields the protein CSASPTGEMETQYF.